The clone carrying this T cell receptor (beta chain) was seen more than once but under ten times. Its target is unknown. This entry belongs to a study of OX40 agonist ivuxolimab in advanced cancers. Whole-study context: Dose-escalation patients suffered from hepatocellular carcinoma, melanoma, renal cell or head and neck cancer. With a range of about 23 to 90, age averaged about 59 years, and 75% to 90% were male.

Study observations and caveats: On average, a greater number of expanded clones characterised CD8+ T cells relative to CD4+. Clones of CD4+ and CD8+ blood T cells grew by week 6 at doses of 0.1 to 3.0 mg/kg.

Data came from immunoSEQ multiplex PCR; TCRdb stores just in-frame clones and leaves some out. The sample includes tens of thousands of clones, 83% of them seen just once. This material consisted of CD4+ or CD8+ T cells sorted from blood, taken in a trial of the OX40 agonist ivuxolimab. This clonotype originated in an adult with an advanced solid tumor such as melanoma, head and neck, liver or kidney cancer.

DNA for the CDR3: TGTGCCAGTAGTATAGCTTGGGGGAATAGAGCTGAAGCTTTCTTT. Translating gives CASSIAWGNRAEAFF. The chain uses TRBV19 and TRBJ1-1, with D maybe TRBD1 (5 bases). The CDR3 spans 15 residues. CDR1 is LNHDA, CDR2 SQIVND, per germline (reference sequence). V was trimmed by 1 base and J by 6 bases, leaving 15 bases between them.